Listed below are T cell receptor beta chains from one sample, sequenced in a study of identical twins. One entry per CDR3 protein, called by TCRdb with MiXCR from the 5' RACE reads. Of about 260,000 distinct CDR3 sequences in the sample, 7% were seen once. These data were also filed under a second study, of yellow fever vaccine responses in identical twins.

Specimen: memory (CD45RO+) T cells sorted from blood. All receptors come from a woman aged 18-35 years in good health. The CDR3 runs from the conserved cysteine through the conserved F or W. A D gene is named only where the DNA matches it firmly. Size values are once, few and many counts, or a class for expanded clones, and some rows have none.

D	size	J	length	V	DNA	CDR3
-	few	TRBJ2-5	11	TRBV29-1	TGCAGCGCAGGAATCCAAGAGACCCAGTACTTC	CSAGIQETQYF
-	-	TRBJ2-7	15	TRBV5-8	TGTGCCAGCAGCAGCGACAGGGAGGCTCTCTACGAGCAGTACTTC	CASSSDREALYEQYF
-	few	TRBJ2-7	14	TRBV15	TGTGCCACCAGCAGAGATCAGACCTCCTACGAGCAGTACTTC	CATSRDQTSYEQYF
TRBD2	-	TRBJ2-1	17	TRBV6-5	TGTGCCAGCAGTTACTCGAAAGGCGGGGGGGGCTACAATGAGCAGTTCTTC	CASSYSKGGGGYNEQFF
-	-	TRBJ2-3	17	TRBV4-2	TGTGCCAGCAGCCAGGCCCAGGGGATGGGGACCACAGATACGCAGTATTTT	CASSQAQGMGTTDTQYF
-	few	TRBJ1-2	13	TRBV28	TGTGCCAGCAGTTTGAGGGCTCTAGAGGGCTACACCTTC	CASSLRALEGYTF
TRBD2	-	TRBJ2-3	17	TRBV20-1	TGCAGTGCTACCCGCCGCGCGGGGGGGAGTTCTGCAGATACGCAGTATTTT	CSATRRAGGSSADTQYF
TRBD2	few	TRBJ2-1	16	TRBV10-1	TGCGCCAGCAGTGAGTCACTACACAGCGGGACCGCGGAGCAGTTCTTC	CASSESLHSGTAEQFF
TRBD2	-	TRBJ2-5	16	TRBV7-6	TGTGTCAGCAGCTTAGTGACTAGCGGGATGGTAGAGACCCAGTACTTC	CVSSLVTSGMVETQYF
-	many	TRBJ2-4	14	TRBV7-9	TGTGCCAGCAGCTTGGGAGGCGCCAAAAACATTCAGTACTTC	CASSLGGAKNIQYF
TRBD1	-	TRBJ2-5	13	TRBV6-1	TGTGCCAGCAGGAGGGGACAGGGAGAGACCCAGTACTTC	CASRRGQGETQYF
TRBD2	-	TRBJ2-1	18	TRBV5-4	TGTGCCAGCCGTTGGAGGGGACTAGCGGCAAGCTCCTACAATGAGCAGTTCTTC	CASRWRGLAASSYNEQFF
TRBD2	-	TRBJ2-7	13	TRBV5-1	TGCGCCAGCAGCTTGGTACTAGCGGATAAGCAGTACTTC	CASSLVLADKQYF
-	many	TRBJ2-1	17	TRBV7-9	TGTGCCAGCAGCTTAGGGGGTGGCATCAGCTCCTACAATGAGCAGTTCTTC	CASSLGGGISSYNEQFF
-	few	TRBJ2-5	13	TRBV5-1	TGCGCCAGCAGGTCAGGGGTGCAAGAGACCCAGTACTTC	CASRSGVQETQYF
TRBD2	-	TRBJ2-1	16	TRBV20-1	TGCAGTGCTAGAGATCTTTGGACTAGCGTGGACAATGAGCAGCTCTTC	CSARDLWTSVDNEQLF
TRBD2	few	TRBJ2-3	15	TRBV3-1	TGTGCCAGCAGCCAACGGGGGGGAAGCACAGATACGCAGTATTTT	CASSQRGGSTDTQYF
TRBD2	few	TRBJ2-5	18	TRBV4-1	TGCGCCAGCAGCCTCATTAAAGCTAGCGGGATACTCGGAGAGACCCAGTACTTC	CASSLIKASGILGETQYF
-	few	TRBJ1-4	12	TRBV12-3/TRBV12-4	TGTGCCAGCGGTCGAACTAATGAAAAACTGTTTTTT	CASGRTNEKLFF
-	many	TRBJ2-2	14	TRBV7-9	TGTGCCAGCAGCTATGGATGGGGCACCGGGGAGCTGTTTTTT	CASSYGWGTGELFF
-	many	TRBJ2-3	16	TRBV2	TGTGCCAGCTCTGAGTCCGGGACTTTCCACACAGATACGCAGTATTTT	CASSESGTFHTDTQYF
TRBD1	many	TRBJ2-1	15	TRBV12-3/TRBV12-4	TGTGCCAGCAGCGGACGGGACAGGGGTACCTATGAGCAGTTCTTC	CASSGRDRGTYEQFF